These 19 T cell receptor beta chains came from one sample sequenced in a study of long-term antiretroviral therapy in people with HIV. A v3.0 immunoSEQ assay was performed at survey level. This table comes from immunoSEQ multiplex PCR, and its TCRdb copy is limited to in-frame clones, with some not included. Among about 38,000 clones listed, 65% to 90% were seen once. Sample: unsorted PBMCs, taken 1.5 years after starting antiretroviral therapy. These receptors came from a man aged 18 to 30 with HIV.

V and J are TRBV6-5 and TRBJ1-2; 7 nucleotides agree with TRBD1. Germline CDR1 reads MNHEY; CDR2 reads SVGAGI. This CDR3 contains 14 residues. V shed 7 bases, J shed 2 bases, and the junction held 7 bases outside the gene matches. The CDR3 sequence is CASKDRRYNYGYTF. CDR3 bases: TGTGCCAGCAAGGACAGGCGCTACAACTATGGCTACACCTTC.

V usage is TRBV7-9 and J usage is TRBJ2-7, with D tentatively TRBD2 (6 bases). The CDR3 contains 11 residues. V shed 5 bases and J shed 6 bases, with 8 bases lying between them. Germline V gene lookup returns CDR1 SEHNR and CDR2 FQNEAQ (reference sequence). The chain's CDR3 is CASSREFEQYF. The CDR3 DNA follows: TGTGCCAGCAGCCGGGAGTTCGAGCAGTACTTC.

This clone occurred once. CDR3 protein: CASSHTRGNGYTF. The CDR3, as DNA: TGTGCCAGCAGCCACACTCGGGGAAATGGCTACACCTTC. The J gene is TRBJ1-2, the V gene TRBV14; no clear D gene. The CDR3 contains 13 residues. The V and J ends lost 3 bases and 6 bases respectively, with 11 bases between them. Germline values: CDR1 SGHDN, CDR2 FVKESK.

The chain uses TRBV7-9 and TRBJ2-3, with 11 positions matching TRBD2. The junction had 5 bases not matched to a gene; V was cut back by 5 bases and J by 1 base. CDR1 and CDR2 (germline): SEHNR, FQNEAQ (reference sequence). The CDR3 runs to 16 residues. CDR3 DNA sequence: TGTGCCAGCAGCCCGTTAGCGGGAGGGGGCACAGATACGCAGTATTTT. Amino acids: CASSPLAGGGTDTQYF.

This chain connects TRBV9 to TRBJ2-7; 15 nucleotides align to TRBD2. Germline CDR1 reads SGDLS; CDR2 reads YYNGEE. The trim removed 0 bases at V and 4 bases at J, leaving 8 bases unmatched. This CDR3 contains 18 residues. The CDR3 sequence is CASSVVGLAGGVAYEQYF. The CDR3 DNA reads as TGTGCCAGCAGCGTAGTGGGACTAGCGGGGGGCGTAGCGTACGAGCAGTACTTC.

This clone was counted between two and nine times. V gene TRBV25-1 combines with J gene TRBJ2-4; either TRBD1 or TRBD2 may supply D (5 bases each). The germline CDR1 and CDR2 sequences are MGHDK and SYGVNS. CDR3 size: 15 residues. The V end was cut by 1 base, the J end by 4 bases, with 11 bases between. The CDR3 DNA sequence: TGTGCCAGCAGTGAATCGAGAGGGACGAAAAACATTCAGTACTTC. Protein sequence: CASSESRGTKNIQYF.

The chain has TRBV4-1 and TRBJ1-4; 9 nucleotides agree with TRBD1. This CDR3 has 17 amino acids. With 6 bases clipped from V and 8 bases from J, the junction kept 16 bases outside the gene matches. CDR1 and CDR2 from the germline V gene are MGHRA and YSYEKL. DNA of the CDR3: TGCGCCAGCAGTCATTCGGGACAGGGAAGGGTAGGGGAAAAACTGTTTTTT. Its translation is CASSHSGQGRVGEKLFF.

This chain joins TRBV15 and TRBJ1-2; D is unclear. Germline V gene lookup returns CDR1 LNHNV and CDR2 YYDKDF (reference sequence). CDR3 length: 13 residues. V was pared by 6 bases and J by 8 bases, with 16 bases between. Here the CDR3 reads CATRGRGIGGYTF. For the CDR3, the DNA is TGTGCCACCAGGGGCCGGGGTATTGGGGGCTACACCTTC.

CDR3 sequence: CASSQGVRANHIQYF. The DNA for the CDR3 is TGCGCCAGCAGCCAAGGGGTAAGGGCCAATCACATTCAGTACTTC. The chain joins TRBV4-1 to TRBJ2-4; no reliable D call. This CDR3 region has 15 residues. Germline values: CDR1 MGHRA, CDR2 YSYEKL. V was trimmed by 1 base and J by 8 bases, leaving 15 bases between them.

The genes are TRBV28 and TRBJ2-1, with D unresolved. Looked up from germline, CDR1 is MDHEN and CDR2 is SYDVKM. The V end lost 4 bases, the J end lost 0 bases, and 19 bases lay between the germline ends. The CDR3 is 18 residues long. The CDR3 sequence: CASSSPTGTHSSYNEQFF. The CDR3, as DNA: TGTGCCAGCAGTTCACCGACGGGCACCCACAGCTCCTACAATGAGCAGTTCTTC.

The chain couples TRBV11-2 to TRBJ1-4, with 9 bases matching TRBD1. Germline loops: CDR1 SGHAT, CDR2 FQNNGV. The trim removed 0 bases at V and 13 bases at J, leaving 3 bases unmatched. The CDR3 loop spans 13 amino acids. CDR3 residues: CASSLETGGLLFF. The CDR3 DNA follows: TGTGCCAGCAGCTTAGAAACAGGGGGCTTACTGTTTTTT.

Written as DNA, the CDR3 is TGTGCCAGCAGCTTCGAGCGGACACCGAACACTGAAGCTTTCTTT. Its protein product is CASSFERTPNTEAFF. V is TRBV5-6 and J is TRBJ1-1, with D perhaps TRBD1 (5 bases). Deletions cut 2 bases from V and 1 base from J, with 12 bases between. Germline V lookup: CDR1 SGHDT, CDR2 YYEEEE. The CDR3 covers 15 residues.

The CDR3 loop reads CASSPRQPPNEQFF. The CDR3 region has the DNA TGTGCCAGCTCACCACGTCAGCCCCCTAATGAGCAGTTCTTC. The chain couples TRBV18 to TRBJ2-1; D call uncertain. This CDR3 is built from 14 residues. Germline CDR1 and CDR2: KGHSH and LQKENI. V lost 1 base and J lost 7, with 11 bases in between.

The chain combines TRBV5-4 with TRBJ2-5; D perhaps matches TRBD2 (6 bases). The germline CDR1 and CDR2 sequences are SGHNT and YYREEE (reference sequence). This CDR3 spans 16 amino acids. Trimming removed 4 bases at V and 5 bases at J, with 21 bases between. CDR3 bases: TGTGCCAGCAGCCCCCTTTTTTCGGGAGTCGACGAGACCCAGTACTTC. It codes for CASSPLFSGVDETQYF.

The gene calls are TRBV7-2 and TRBJ2-7; the D call may be TRBD1 or TRBD2 (7 bases each). Germline V gives CDR1 SGHTA, CDR2 FQGNSA. The CDR3 extends over 15 amino acids. The V end lost 0 bases, the J end lost 2 bases, and 11 bases lay between the germline ends. The CDR3 is CASSLAGGTAYEQYF. The CDR3 DNA reads as TGTGCCAGCAGCTTAGCGGGGGGGACAGCCTACGAGCAGTACTTC.

This rearrangement joins TRBV7-2 to TRBJ2-1, with unresolved D. The CDR3 runs 13 residues. Trimming stripped 2 bases from V and 6 bases from J, with 8 bases between. Germline loops: CDR1 SGHTA, CDR2 FQGNSA. CDR3 loop: CASSLSPRNEQFF. The CDR3 DNA reads as TGTGCCAGCAGCTTATCCCCACGCAATGAGCAGTTCTTC.

The chain combines TRBV18 with TRBJ2-1, with 9 nucleotides matching TRBD1. CDR1 is KGHSH and CDR2 is LQKENI in the germline V gene. The CDR3 extends over 14 amino acids. Trimming removed 3 bases from V and 8 bases from J; junction bases left unmatched: 5. The CDR3 sequence: CASSPRTGVDEQFF. DNA of the CDR3: TGTGCCAGCTCACCGAGGACAGGGGTGGATGAGCAGTTCTTC.

The rearrangement links TRBV9 to TRBJ1-4; D call uncertain. The germline V gene encodes CDR1 SGDLS and CDR2 YYNGEE. The CDR3 length is 15 residues. V was clipped by 0 bases and J by 7 bases, with 13 bases between them. CDR3 protein: CASSVGVGGGEKLFF. CDR3 DNA sequence: TGTGCCAGCAGCGTAGGTGTGGGAGGCGGTGAAAAACTGTTTTTT.

This clone showed up just a few times. This sample includes further DNA sequences coding for the same CDR3. The V and J genes are TRBV27 and TRBJ2-7; D is possibly TRBD2 (5 bases). The CDR3 length is 13 residues. Germline-derived CDR1 and CDR2 are MNHEY and SMNVEV (reference sequence). Trimming took off 6 bases at V and 7 bases at J, with 16 bases between the two ends. The CDR3 sequence: CASSHTLAGEQYF. The CDR3 nucleotides are TGTGCCAGCAGCCATACATTGGCGGGTGAGCAGTACTTC.